The entry below describes one T cell receptor (beta chain). What it binds is unknown. This specimen belongs to a study of cytomegalovirus exposure and HLA in healthy donors. Whole-study context: As released early, the data held roughly 85 million unique TCRs from HLA-typed donors. Notes on the study in general: Reports indicate that TCR beta sequences accurately predicted the HLA-A and HLA-B alleles of most subjects. Later genetic work tied a missense DCLRE1C variant to beta-chain V and J trimming.

The germline V and J ends were trimmed by 3 bases and 4 bases, with 14 bases remaining between them. The CDR3 extends over 14 amino acids. From germline, CDR1 is SGDLS and CDR2 YYNGEE. While unrecorded immune exposures were likely, the donors were nominally healthy when sampled. PCR primers comprised 60 Vbeta and 13 Jbeta primers. The repertoire was sequenced with immunoSEQ multiplex PCR; TCRdb's copy has only in-frame clones and lacks some. The sample shows 100,000 to 150,000 clones, about 81% of them seen only once. The chain links TRBV9 to TRBJ2-7; D might be TRBD2 (5 bases). The receptor comes from a woman aged 25 to 39 in good health and CMV-seronegative. The sequencing sample was made of PBMCs. Here the CDR3 DNA reads TGTGCCAGCAGCGGTTCGGGAAGAACGTACGAGCAGTACTTC. This sequence encodes CASSGSGRTYEQYF.